Sequencing of this TCR beta chain was carried out in a study of OX40 agonist ivuxolimab in advanced cancers. Study context: Patients were dosed with the agonistic anti-OX40 (CD134) antibody ivuxolimab. It was permissible to have had prior anti-PD-1, anti-PD-L1 or anti-CTLA-4 therapy, and approximately 38% had some. Whole-study results and caveats: With doses of 0.1 to 3.0 mg/kg, CD4+ and CD8+ blood T cells had undergone clonal expansion by week 6.

Here immunoSEQ multiplex PCR was the method, and the copy in TCRdb shows in-frame clones only, minus some. The data hold 100,000 or so clones, with around 96% observed a single time. The study sampled blood at baseline, cycle 4 day 1, and cycle 7 day 1. Concerning this clone: The antigen remains undetermined. The junction departs from the called germline gene at one end, perhaps through a read error.

The TCR was taken from an adult with an advanced solid tumor such as melanoma, head and neck, liver or kidney cancer. The sample was CD4+ or CD8+ T cells sorted from blood, taken in a trial of the OX40 agonist ivuxolimab.

CDR3 DNA sequence: TGTGTCAGCAGCCTCGTTGGAAACACCATATATTTT. It codes for CVSSLVGNTIYF. The chain employs TRBV5-4 and TRBJ1-3; D is undetermined. The germline CDR1 and CDR2 sequences are SGHNT and YYREEE (reference sequence). The CDR3 has 12 residues.